The clone carrying this TCR beta chain was seen only once. The sample belongs to a study of shared clonotypes between healthy human individuals. The wider study: Aged 18 to 49, the donors were a couple of women and a few men.

The DNA input per sorted-subset replicate PCR was roughly 0.2 ug, corresponding to roughly 30,000 T cell genomes. Data came from immunoSEQ multiplex PCR; TCRdb stores just in-frame clones and leaves some out. This sample has hundreds of thousands of clones, with roughly 98% found just once. Terminally differentiated effector memory CD45RA+ cells were excluded from the naive CD8 cells, which were CD45RO-negative and positively selected for CCR7. Germline values: CDR1 MNHEY, CDR2 SMNVEV (reference sequence). CDR3 length: 11 amino acids. The V end was cut by 4 bases, the J end by 9 bases, with 7 bases between.

This sequence originates from a man aged 25 to 40 in good health. The chain recombines TRBV27 with TRBJ2-1, with D tentatively TRBD1 or TRBD2 (5 bases each). The sample taken for sequencing was naive CD8+ T cells sorted from blood. CDR3 in DNA: TGTGCCAGCAGTTCGGGGACTGAGCAGTTCTTC. Its translation: CASSSGTEQFF.